One and the same sample provided the 24 T cell receptor beta chains below, sequenced in a study of CD8 T cells in Susac syndrome. An input of roughly 0.45 to 1 ug of RNA was subjected to reverse transcription using random hexamers. Each CDR3 protein gets one entry after TCRdb re-called the immunoSEQ multiplex PCR reads with MiXCR. The table has 150,000 to 200,000 distinct CDR3 sequences, approximately 94% seen once. Sequencing was carried out using CD4+ T cells from PBMCs. The receptors were sampled from a human donor with Susac syndrome.

The chain employs TRBV6-5 and TRBJ2-3, with TRBD2 matching 10 bases. CDR1 is MNHEY and CDR2 is SVGAGI in the germline V gene. The CDR3 runs to 14 residues. J was trimmed by 4 bases and V by 7 bases; bases with no gene match: 5. CDR3 coding DNA: TGTGCCAGCAAGCGGGGGGGCAGGGCAGATACGCAGTATTTT. Protein product: CASKRGGRADTQYF.

This clonotype has a handful of counts. V is TRBV5-4 and J is TRBJ2-2; 7 bases align to TRBD2. Germline CDR1 reads SGHNT; CDR2 reads YYREEE (reference sequence). Trimming removed 0 bases from V and 6 bases from J; junction bases left unmatched: 2. The CDR3 has 14 amino acids. CDR3 amino acids: CASSLGLAAGELFF. The CDR3 DNA sequence: TGTGCCAGCAGCTTGGGACTAGCAGCCGGGGAGCTGTTTTTT.

The chain employs TRBV4-1 and TRBJ2-3; D uncertain. The V and J ends lost 3 bases and 2 bases respectively, with 15 bases between them. This CDR3 is built from 16 residues. CDR1 MGHRA and CDR2 YSYEKL come from the germline V gene. The CDR3 DNA follows: TGCGCCAGCAGCCAGAGAACGAAGACAATCACAGATACGCAGTATTTT. It encodes CASSQRTKTITDTQYF.

This clonotype was observed once. The gene calls are TRBV20-1 and TRBJ2-3; D not resolved. The V gene's germline CDR1 is DFQATT and CDR2 SNEGSKA (reference sequence). The V gene lost 0 bases and the J gene lost 6 bases, with 13 bases spanning the gap. The CDR3 runs 14 residues. DNA of the CDR3: TGCAGTGCTAGAGACCGGATAGGAGCGGATACGCAGTATTTT. Amino acids: CSARDRIGADTQYF.

The DNA of the CDR3 is TGTGCCAGCAGAGGGACAGGGGGCAGGTTGGAGACCCAGTACTTC. It encodes CASRGTGGRLETQYF. The V call is TRBV2, the J call TRBJ2-5; 12 positions agree with TRBD1. The V and J ends lost 6 bases and 5 bases, in that order; junction bases with no gene match: 7. The CDR3 has 15 residues. CDR1 is SNHLY, CDR2 FYNNEI, per germline.

CDR3 region: CASSVAPGDGYTF. CDR3 DNA sequence: TGTGCCAGCAGCGTGGCGCCGGGGGATGGCTACACCTTC. The chain recombines TRBV9 with TRBJ1-2; TRBD1 might be the D (5 bases). Germline CDR1 SGDLS, CDR2 YYNGEE. The germline V and J ends were trimmed by 2 bases and 6 bases, with 11 bases remaining between them. The CDR3 is 13 residues long.

This clonotype was detected only once. This sequence joins TRBV29-1 and TRBJ1-5; TRBD1 is a possible D gene (6 bases). The germline V gene has CDR1 SQVTM and CDR2 ANQGSEA. V lost 4 bases and J 0 bases, leaving 10 bases between the germline ends. CDR3 length: 14 amino acids. In DNA, the CDR3 is TGCAGCGTTGGGACAGATACTAGCAATCAGCCCCAGCATTTT. This codes for CSVGTDTSNQPQHF.

V is TRBV29-1 and J is TRBJ2-1, with TRBD1 identical over 9 bases. In germline, CDR1 is SQVTM, CDR2 ANQGSEA. J lost 2 bases, V lost 3 bases, and 2 bases had no gene match. CDR3 length: 14 residues. The chain's CDR3 is CSVDGDRAYNEQFF. DNA for the CDR3: TGCAGCGTTGATGGGGACAGGGCCTACAATGAGCAGTTCTTC.

The chain combines TRBV5-4 with TRBJ2-1; D remains unclear. The V gene's germline CDR1 is SGHNT and CDR2 YYREEE (reference sequence). V was cut by 0 bases and J by 6 bases, with 7 bases left in between. CDR3 length equals 13 residues. CDR3 sequence reads: CASSLDSRNEQFF. CDR3 in DNA: TGTGCCAGCAGCTTGGACAGCCGCAATGAGCAGTTCTTC.

This rearrangement joins TRBV7-2 to TRBJ2-7, with D possibly being TRBD1 or TRBD2 (5 bases each). The CDR3 runs to 14 residues. Germline V gene lookup returns CDR1 SGHTA and CDR2 FQGNSA. V was clipped by 0 bases and J by 6 bases, with 12 bases between them. The CDR3 region is CASSLAAGSGEQYF. CDR3 nucleotide sequence: TGTGCCAGCAGCTTAGCGGCAGGGAGCGGCGAGCAGTACTTC.

This rearrangement joins TRBV9 to TRBJ2-1; TRBD2 aligns across 7 bases. CDR1 SGDLS and CDR2 YYNGEE come from the germline V gene. V trimming: 0 bases; J trimming: 8 bases; junction bases outside the gene matches: 8. The CDR3 has 15 residues. The DNA of the CDR3 is TGTGCCAGCAGCGTAGCGGGGGGAATGTTCTATGAGCAGTTCTTC. Translated, it gives CASSVAGGMFYEQFF.

This sequence joins TRBV10-3 and TRBJ2-7, with TRBD1 matching over 12 bases. The CDR3 is 14 residues long. The trim removed 6 bases at V and 2 bases at J, leaving 2 bases unmatched. CDR1 is ENHRY, CDR2 SYGVKD, per germline. The CDR3 here is CAIRGTGGPYEQYF. In DNA, the CDR3 is TGTGCCATCAGGGGGACAGGGGGCCCCTACGAGCAGTACTTC.

The CDR3 DNA sequence: TGTGCCAGCAGCCAGCGCCCCGGACAGGGGAGAACTGAAGCTTTCTTT. Encoded protein: CASSQRPGQGRTEAFF. The rearrangement uses TRBV16 and TRBJ1-1; 9 bases are shared with TRBD1. J gave up 5 bases and V 3 bases, and 10 bases lay outside the gene matches. This CDR3 spans 16 amino acids. Germline CDR1 and CDR2: KGHSY and FQNENV.

Note on this clonotype: A junction boundary mismatches the germline segment, possibly from a read error. V and J are TRBV29-1 and TRBJ2-5, with D perhaps matching TRBD1 (6 bases). This CDR3 is 13 amino acids long. Germline-derived CDR1 and CDR2 are SQVTM and ANQGSEA. The CDR3 here is CNVEGGSWETQYF. CDR3 DNA sequence: TGCAACGTTGAAGGGGGAAGCTGGGAGACCCAGTACTTC. Looking up the rest from reference TRBV29-1 and TRBJ2-5 gives the full variable domain: SAVISQKPSRDICQRGTSLTIQCQVDSQVTMMFWYRQQPGQSLTLIATANQGSEATYESGFVIDKFPISRPNLTFSTLTVSNMSPEDSSIYLCNVEGGSWETQYFGPGTRLLVL.

V usage is TRBV5-1 and J usage is TRBJ2-7, with 7 bases identical to TRBD1. CDR3 length: 14 amino acids. CDR1 and CDR2 from the germline V gene are SGHRS and YFSETQ. V trimming: 4 bases; J trimming: 7 bases; junction bases outside the gene matches: 11. CDR3 protein: CASSEGAVRGEQYF. For the CDR3, the DNA is TGCGCCAGCAGCGAGGGGGCAGTCCGGGGTGAGCAGTACTTC.

V usage is TRBV5-6 and J usage is TRBJ1-4, with TRBD1 matching over 8 bases. Trimming took 2 bases from V and 6 from J; bases not matched to a gene: 3. In germline, CDR1 is SGHDT, CDR2 YYEEEE. CDR3 length: 14 amino acids. CDR3: CASSFRGRDEKLFF. CDR3 DNA: TGTGCCAGCAGCTTCAGGGGGCGAGATGAAAAACTGTTTTTT.

This chain uses TRBV23-1 with TRBJ2-5; 12 bases are shared with TRBD1. TRBV23-1 is treated as an ORF (open reading frame) with a function not yet certain. V dropped 9 bases and J dropped 4; count of bases not matched to a gene: 9. The length of the CDR3 is 15 residues. The DNA of the CDR3 is TGCGCCAGAGAGGGACAGGGGGCCCCCATAGAGACCCAGTACTTC. As protein: CAREGQGAPIETQYF.

The count of this clonotype is one. This chain uses TRBV2 with TRBJ1-5; 7 bases match TRBD1. The CDR3 loop spans 19 amino acids. CDR1 is SNHLY and CDR2 is FYNNEI in the germline V gene. With V trimmed by 6 bases and J by 2 bases, 19 bases remained unmatched. As DNA, the CDR3 is TGTGCCAGCAGGAGGGGCGGGACAGAGGGTTTTGGTGGCAATCAGCCCCAGCATTTT. Residues: CASRRGGTEGFGGNQPQHF.

The chain joins TRBV5-1 to TRBJ1-1, with D tentatively TRBD1 (6 bases). The germline V gene encodes CDR1 SGHRS and CDR2 YFSETQ. This CDR3 is built from 15 residues. V was pared by 1 base and J by 5 bases, with 15 bases between. CDR3 region: CASSLLEGGRTEAFF. The DNA of the CDR3 is TGCGCCAGCAGCTTGTTGGAAGGGGGAAGGACTGAAGCTTTCTTT.

This chain uses TRBV6-1 with TRBJ2-7; 10 bases are a match to TRBD2. V was clipped by 2 bases and J by 4 bases; unmatched bases: 5. CDR3 length: 15 residues. Germline CDR1 MNHNS, CDR2 SASEGT. The CDR3 spells CASSEFGLAEYEQYF. The CDR3 bases are TGTGCCAGCAGTGAATTCGGACTAGCGGAGTACGAGCAGTACTTC.

The V and J genes are TRBV3-1 and TRBJ2-4, with unresolved D. Deletions cut 1 base from V and 3 bases from J, with 10 bases between. Germline CDR1 and CDR2: LGHDT and YNNKEL (reference sequence). The CDR3 consists of 15 residues. The CDR3 loop reads CASSQGPHLKNIQYF. CDR3 sequence (DNA): TGTGCCAGCAGCCAAGGCCCCCACCTCAAAAACATTCAGTACTTC.

The CDR3 sequence: CASSPTQISNQPQHF. The CDR3 nucleotides read TGTGCCAGCTCGCCGACACAGATTAGCAATCAGCCCCAGCATTTT. The V gene is TRBV18, the J gene TRBJ1-5; D gene ambiguous. The CDR3 totals 15 residues. Germline values: CDR1 KGHSH, CDR2 LQKENI. Trimming left V 6 bases short and J 0 bases short, with 12 bases between.

The chain joins TRBV20-1 to TRBJ2-4; D perhaps matches TRBD2 (5 bases). Per the germline V gene, CDR1 is DFQATT and CDR2 is SNEGSKA (reference sequence). V was pared by 1 base and J by 3 bases, with 10 bases between. The CDR3 totals 14 residues. For the CDR3, the DNA is TGCAGTGCTAGAGCCCCAGAGGGCAAAAACATTCAGTACTTC. Protein: CSARAPEGKNIQYF.

The gene calls are TRBV5-1 and TRBJ2-5; no clear D. Per the germline V gene, CDR1 is SGHRS and CDR2 is YFSETQ. The V and J ends lost 3 bases and 5 bases respectively, with 11 bases between them. The CDR3 is 13 amino acids. CDR3 in DNA: TGCGCCAGCAGCTCACAAGTCCAGGAGACCCAGTACTTC. Protein product: CASSSQVQETQYF.